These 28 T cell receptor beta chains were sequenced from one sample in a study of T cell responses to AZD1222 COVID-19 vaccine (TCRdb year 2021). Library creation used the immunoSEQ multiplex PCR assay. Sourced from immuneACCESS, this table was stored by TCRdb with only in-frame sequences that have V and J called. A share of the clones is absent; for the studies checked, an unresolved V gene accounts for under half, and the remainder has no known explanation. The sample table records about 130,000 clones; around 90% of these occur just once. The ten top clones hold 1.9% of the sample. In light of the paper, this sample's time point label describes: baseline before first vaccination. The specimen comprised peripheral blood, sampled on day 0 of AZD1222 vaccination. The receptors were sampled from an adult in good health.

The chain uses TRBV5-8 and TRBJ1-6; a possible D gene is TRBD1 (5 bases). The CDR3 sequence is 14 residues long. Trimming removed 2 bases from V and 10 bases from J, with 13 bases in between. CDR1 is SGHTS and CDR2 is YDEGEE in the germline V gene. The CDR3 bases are TGTGCCAGCAGCTTCTACAGGTCGGGATCACCCCTCCACTTT. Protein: CASSFYRSGSPLHF.

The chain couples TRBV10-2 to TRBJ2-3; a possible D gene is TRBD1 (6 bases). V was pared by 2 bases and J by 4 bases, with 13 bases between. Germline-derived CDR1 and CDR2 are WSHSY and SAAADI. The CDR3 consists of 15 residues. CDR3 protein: CASSEAGAAADTQYF. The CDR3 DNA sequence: TGCGCCAGCAGTGAGGCAGGGGCGGCGGCAGATACGCAGTATTTT.

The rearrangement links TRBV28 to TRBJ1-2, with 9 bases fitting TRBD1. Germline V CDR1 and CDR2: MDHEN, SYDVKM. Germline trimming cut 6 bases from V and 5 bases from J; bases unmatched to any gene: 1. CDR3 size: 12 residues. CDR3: CASSGQGYGYTF. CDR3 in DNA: TGTGCCAGCAGCGGACAGGGGTATGGCTACACCTTC.

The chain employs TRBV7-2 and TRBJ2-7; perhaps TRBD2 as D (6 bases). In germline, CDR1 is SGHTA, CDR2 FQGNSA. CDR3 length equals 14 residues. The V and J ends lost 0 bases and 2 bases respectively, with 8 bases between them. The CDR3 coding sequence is TGTGCCAGCAGCTTAGCGCGGGATACCTACGAGCAGTACTTC. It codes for CASSLARDTYEQYF.

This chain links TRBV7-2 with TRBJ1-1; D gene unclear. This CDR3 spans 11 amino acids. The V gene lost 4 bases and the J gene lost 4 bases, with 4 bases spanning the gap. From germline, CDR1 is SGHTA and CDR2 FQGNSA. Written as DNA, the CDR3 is TGTGCCAGCAGCTCGAGCACTGAAGCTTTCTTT. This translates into CASSSSTEAFF.

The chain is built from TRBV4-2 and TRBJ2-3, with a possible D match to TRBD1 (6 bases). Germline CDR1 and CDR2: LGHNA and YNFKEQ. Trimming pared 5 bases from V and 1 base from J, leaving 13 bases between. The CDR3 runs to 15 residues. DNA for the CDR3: TGTGCCAGCAGCTGGACAGTCGGAGGCACAGATACGCAGTATTTT. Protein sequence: CASSWTVGGTDTQYF.

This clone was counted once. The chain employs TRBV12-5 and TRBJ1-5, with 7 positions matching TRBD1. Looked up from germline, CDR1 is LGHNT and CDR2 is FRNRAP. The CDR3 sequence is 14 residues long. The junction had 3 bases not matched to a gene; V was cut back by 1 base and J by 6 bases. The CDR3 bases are TGTGCTAGTGGTTTGGGACCAGGGGGTCAGCCCCAGCATTTT. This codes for CASGLGPGGQPQHF.

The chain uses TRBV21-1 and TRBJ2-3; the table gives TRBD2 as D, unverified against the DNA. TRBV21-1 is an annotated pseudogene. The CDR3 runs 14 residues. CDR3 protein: CASSKARHPDTQYF. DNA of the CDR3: TGTGCCAGCAGCAAAGCGCGCCATCCAGATACGCAGTATTTT.

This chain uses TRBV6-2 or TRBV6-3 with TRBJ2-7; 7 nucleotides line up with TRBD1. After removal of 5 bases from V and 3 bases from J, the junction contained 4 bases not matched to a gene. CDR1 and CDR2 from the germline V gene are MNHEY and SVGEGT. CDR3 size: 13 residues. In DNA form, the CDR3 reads TGTGCCAGCAGTAGAAACAGGGGCTACGAGCAGTACTTC. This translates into CASSRNRGYEQYF.

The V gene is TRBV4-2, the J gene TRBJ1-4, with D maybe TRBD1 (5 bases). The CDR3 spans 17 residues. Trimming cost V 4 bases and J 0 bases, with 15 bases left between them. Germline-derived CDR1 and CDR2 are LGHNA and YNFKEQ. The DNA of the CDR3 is TGTGCCAGCAGCCCGACGGGACCGACCTCAACTAATGAAAAACTGTTTTTT. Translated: CASSPTGPTSTNEKLFF.

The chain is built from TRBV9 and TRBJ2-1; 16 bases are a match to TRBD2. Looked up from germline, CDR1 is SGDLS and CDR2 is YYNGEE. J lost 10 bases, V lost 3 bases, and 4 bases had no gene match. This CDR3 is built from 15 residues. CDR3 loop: CASSEGLAGGREQFF. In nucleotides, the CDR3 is TGTGCCAGCAGCGAGGGACTAGCGGGGGGGCGGGAGCAGTTCTTC.

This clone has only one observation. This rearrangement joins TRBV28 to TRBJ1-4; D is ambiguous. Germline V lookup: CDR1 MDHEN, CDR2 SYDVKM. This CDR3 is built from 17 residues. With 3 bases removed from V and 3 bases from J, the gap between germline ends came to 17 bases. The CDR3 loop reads CASSLVLTWGANEKLFF. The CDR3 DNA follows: TGTGCCAGCAGTTTGGTTTTGACGTGGGGTGCTAATGAAAAACTGTTTTTT.

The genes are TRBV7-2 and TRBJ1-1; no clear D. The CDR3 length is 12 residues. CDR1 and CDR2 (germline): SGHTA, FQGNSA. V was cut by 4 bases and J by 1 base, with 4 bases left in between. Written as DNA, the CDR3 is TGTGCCAGCAGCTATTGGAACACTGAAGCTTTCTTT. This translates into CASSYWNTEAFF.

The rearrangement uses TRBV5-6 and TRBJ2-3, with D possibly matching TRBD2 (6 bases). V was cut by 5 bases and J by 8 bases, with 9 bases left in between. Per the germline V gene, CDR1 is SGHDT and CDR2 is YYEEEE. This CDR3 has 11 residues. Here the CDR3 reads CASSRGFTQYF. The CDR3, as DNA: TGTGCCAGCAGTCGGGGGTTTACGCAGTATTTT. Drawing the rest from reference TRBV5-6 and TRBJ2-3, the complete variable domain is DAGVTQSPTHLIKTRGQQVTLRCSPKSGHDTVSWYQQALGQGPQFIFQYYEEEERQRGNFPDRFSGHQFPNYSSELNVNALLLGDSALYLCASSRGFTQYFGPGTRLTVL.

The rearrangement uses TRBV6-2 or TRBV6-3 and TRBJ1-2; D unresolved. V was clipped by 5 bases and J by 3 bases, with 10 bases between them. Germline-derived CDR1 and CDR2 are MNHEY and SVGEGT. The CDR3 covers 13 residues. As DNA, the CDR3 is TGTGCCAGCAGTCCGGACGGATACTATGGCTACACCTTC. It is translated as CASSPDGYYGYTF.

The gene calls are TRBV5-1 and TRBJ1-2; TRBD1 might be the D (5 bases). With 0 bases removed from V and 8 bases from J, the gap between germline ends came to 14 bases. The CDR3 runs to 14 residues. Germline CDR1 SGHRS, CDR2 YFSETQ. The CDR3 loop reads CASSLDPGVQGYTF. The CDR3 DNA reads TGCGCCAGCAGCTTGGATCCGGGGGTTCAAGGCTACACCTTC.

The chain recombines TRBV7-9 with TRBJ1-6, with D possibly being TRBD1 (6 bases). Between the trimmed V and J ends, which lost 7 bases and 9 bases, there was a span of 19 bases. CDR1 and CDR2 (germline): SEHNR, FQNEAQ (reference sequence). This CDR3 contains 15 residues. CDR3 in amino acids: CASTRLGARASPLHF. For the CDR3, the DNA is TGTGCCAGCACCAGACTGGGGGCTCGGGCTTCACCCCTCCACTTT.

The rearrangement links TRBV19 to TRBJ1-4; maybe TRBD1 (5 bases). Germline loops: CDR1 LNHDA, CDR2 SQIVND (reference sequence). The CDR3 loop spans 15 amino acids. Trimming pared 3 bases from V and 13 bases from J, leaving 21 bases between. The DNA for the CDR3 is TGTGCCAGTAGTATGCCCCCTCCCACCGGGACCCCACTGTTTTTT. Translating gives CASSMPPPTGTPLFF.

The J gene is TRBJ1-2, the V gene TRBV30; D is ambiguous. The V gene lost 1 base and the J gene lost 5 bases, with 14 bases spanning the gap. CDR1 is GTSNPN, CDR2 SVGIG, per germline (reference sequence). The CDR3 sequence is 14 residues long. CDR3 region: CAWSGGGKGYGYTF. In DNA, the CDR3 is TGTGCCTGGAGTGGGGGAGGTAAAGGGTATGGCTACACCTTC. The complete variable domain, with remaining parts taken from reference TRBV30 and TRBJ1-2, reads SQTIHQWPATLVQPVGSPLSLECTVEGTSNPNLYWYRQAAGRGLQLLFYSVGIGQISSEVPQNLSASRPQDRQFILSSKKLLLSDSGFYLCAWSGGGKGYGYTFGSGTRLTVV.

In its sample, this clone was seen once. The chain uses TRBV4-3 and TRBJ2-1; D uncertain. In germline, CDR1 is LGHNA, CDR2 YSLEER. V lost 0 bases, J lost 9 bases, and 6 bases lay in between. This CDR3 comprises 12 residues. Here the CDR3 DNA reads TGCGCCAGCAGCCAAGAAAGAGGTGAGCAGTTCTTC. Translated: CASSQERGEQFF.

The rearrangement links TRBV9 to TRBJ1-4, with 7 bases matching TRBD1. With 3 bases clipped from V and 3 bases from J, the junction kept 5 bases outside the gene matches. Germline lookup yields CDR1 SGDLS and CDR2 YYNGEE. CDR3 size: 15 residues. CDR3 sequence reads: CASSAEGAANEKLFF. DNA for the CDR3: TGTGCCAGCAGCGCGGAGGGGGCGGCTAATGAAAAACTGTTTTTT.

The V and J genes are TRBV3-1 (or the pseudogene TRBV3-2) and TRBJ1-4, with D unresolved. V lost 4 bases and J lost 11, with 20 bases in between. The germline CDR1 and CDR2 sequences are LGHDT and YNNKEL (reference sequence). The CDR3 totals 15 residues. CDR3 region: CASSPTRILGWKLFF. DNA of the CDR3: TGTGCCAGCAGCCCAACGAGGATTCTGGGATGGAAACTGTTTTTT.

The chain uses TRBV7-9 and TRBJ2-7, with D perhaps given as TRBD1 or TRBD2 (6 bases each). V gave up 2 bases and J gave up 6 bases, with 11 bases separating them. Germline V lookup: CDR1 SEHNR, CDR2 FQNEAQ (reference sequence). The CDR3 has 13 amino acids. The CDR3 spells CASSLLRGLEQYF. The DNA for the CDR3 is TGTGCCAGCAGCTTACTCCGGGGGCTCGAGCAGTACTTC.

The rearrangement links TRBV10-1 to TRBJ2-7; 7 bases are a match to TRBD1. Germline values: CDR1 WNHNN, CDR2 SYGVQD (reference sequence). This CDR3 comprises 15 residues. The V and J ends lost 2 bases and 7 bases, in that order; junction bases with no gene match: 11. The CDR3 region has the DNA TGCGCCAGCAGTGAGCTTTCCACAGGGGCGGGTGAGCAGTACTTC. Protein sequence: CASSELSTGAGEQYF.

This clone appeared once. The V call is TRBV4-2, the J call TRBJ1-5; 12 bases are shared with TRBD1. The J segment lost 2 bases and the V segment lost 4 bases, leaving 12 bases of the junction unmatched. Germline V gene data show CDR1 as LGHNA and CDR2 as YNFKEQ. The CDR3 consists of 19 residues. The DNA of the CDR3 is TGTGCCAGCAGCCCCTTCTCCGGGACAGGGGGCGCGCGCAATCAGCCCCAGCATTTT. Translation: CASSPFSGTGGARNQPQHF.

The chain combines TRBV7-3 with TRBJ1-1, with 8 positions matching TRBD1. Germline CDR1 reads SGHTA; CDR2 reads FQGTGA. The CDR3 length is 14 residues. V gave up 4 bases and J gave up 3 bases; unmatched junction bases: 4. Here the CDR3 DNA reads TGTGCCAGCAGCTCCGGACAGGGCTACACTGAAGCTTTCTTT. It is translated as CASSSGQGYTEAFF.

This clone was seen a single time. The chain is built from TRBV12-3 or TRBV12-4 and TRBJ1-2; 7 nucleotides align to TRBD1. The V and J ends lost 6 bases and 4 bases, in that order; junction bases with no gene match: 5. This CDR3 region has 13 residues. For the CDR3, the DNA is TGTGCCAGCAGAATCACAGGGGTCTATGGCTACACCTTC. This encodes CASRITGVYGYTF.

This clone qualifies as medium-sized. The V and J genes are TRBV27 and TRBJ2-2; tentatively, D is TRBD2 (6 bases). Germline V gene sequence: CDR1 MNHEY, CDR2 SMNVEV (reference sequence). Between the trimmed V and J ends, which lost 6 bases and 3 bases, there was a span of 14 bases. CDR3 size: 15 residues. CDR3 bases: TGTGCCAGCAGAAGGGGAGGAGAGTACACCGGGGAGCTGTTTTTT. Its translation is CASRRGGEYTGELFF.